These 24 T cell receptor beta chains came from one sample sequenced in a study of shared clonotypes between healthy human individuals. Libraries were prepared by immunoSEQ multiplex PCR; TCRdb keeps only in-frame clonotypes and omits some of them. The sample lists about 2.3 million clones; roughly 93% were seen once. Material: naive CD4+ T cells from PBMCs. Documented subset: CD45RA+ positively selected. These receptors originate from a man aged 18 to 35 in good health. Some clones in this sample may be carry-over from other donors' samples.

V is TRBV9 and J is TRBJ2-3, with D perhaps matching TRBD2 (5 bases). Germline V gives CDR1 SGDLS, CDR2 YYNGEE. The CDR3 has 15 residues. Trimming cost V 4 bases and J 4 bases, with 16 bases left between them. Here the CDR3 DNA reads TGTGCCAGCAGCTCCGAAGGGTTGCGGGCAGATACGCAGTATTTT. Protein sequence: CASSSEGLRADTQYF.

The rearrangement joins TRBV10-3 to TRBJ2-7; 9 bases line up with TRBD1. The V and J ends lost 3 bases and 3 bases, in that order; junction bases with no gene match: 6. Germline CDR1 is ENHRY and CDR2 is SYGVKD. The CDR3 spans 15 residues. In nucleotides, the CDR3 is TGTGCCATCAGTGATCCTGGACAGGGGTTCTACGAGCAGTACTTC. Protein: CAISDPGQGFYEQYF.

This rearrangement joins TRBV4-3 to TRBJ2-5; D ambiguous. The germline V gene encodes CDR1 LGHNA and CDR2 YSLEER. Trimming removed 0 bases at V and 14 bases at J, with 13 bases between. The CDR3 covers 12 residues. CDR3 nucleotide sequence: TGCGCCAGCAGCCAAGAGCTTGGCACACCATACTTC. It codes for CASSQELGTPYF.

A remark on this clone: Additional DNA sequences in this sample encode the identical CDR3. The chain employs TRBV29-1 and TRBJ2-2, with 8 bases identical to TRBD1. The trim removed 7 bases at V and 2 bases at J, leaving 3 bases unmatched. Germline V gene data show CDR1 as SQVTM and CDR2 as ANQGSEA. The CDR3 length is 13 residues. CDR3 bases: TGCAGCGCCGGGACAGGCAACACCGGGGAGCTGTTTTTT. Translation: CSAGTGNTGELFF.

CDR3 residues: CATSSHGENTEAFF. Here the CDR3 DNA reads TGTGCCACCAGCAGCCATGGGGAGAACACTGAAGCTTTCTTT. The chain joins TRBV15 to TRBJ1-1; D uncertain. Germline CDR1 and CDR2: LNHNV and YYDKDF (reference sequence). V was shortened by 3 bases and J by 1 base, with 9 bases between the two germline ends. This CDR3 has 14 residues.

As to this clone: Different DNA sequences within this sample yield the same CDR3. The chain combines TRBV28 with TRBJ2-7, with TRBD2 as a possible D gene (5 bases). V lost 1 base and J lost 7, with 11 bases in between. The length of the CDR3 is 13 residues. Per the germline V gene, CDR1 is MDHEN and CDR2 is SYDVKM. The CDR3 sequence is CASSLSGSGEQYF. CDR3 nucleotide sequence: TGTGCCAGCAGTTTATCAGGTTCGGGGGAGCAGTACTTC.

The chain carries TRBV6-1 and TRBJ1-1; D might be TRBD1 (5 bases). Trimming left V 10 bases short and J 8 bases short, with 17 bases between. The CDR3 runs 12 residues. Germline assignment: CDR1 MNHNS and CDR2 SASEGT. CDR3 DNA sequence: TGTGCCATCCTAAATAGGGGCTTAGAAGCTTTCTTT. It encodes CAILNRGLEAFF.

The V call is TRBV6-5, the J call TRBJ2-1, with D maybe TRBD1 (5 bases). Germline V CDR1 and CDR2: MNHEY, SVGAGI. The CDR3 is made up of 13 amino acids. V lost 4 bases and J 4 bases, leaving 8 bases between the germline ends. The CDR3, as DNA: TGTGCCAGCAGTTTGGACACTTACAATGAGCAGTTCTTC. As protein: CASSLDTYNEQFF.

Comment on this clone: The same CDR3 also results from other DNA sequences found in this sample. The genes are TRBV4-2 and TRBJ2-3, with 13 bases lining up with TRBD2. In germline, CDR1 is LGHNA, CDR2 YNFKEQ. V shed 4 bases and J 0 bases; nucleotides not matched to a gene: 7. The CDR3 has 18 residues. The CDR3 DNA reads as TGTGCCAGCAGCCTACTAGCGGGAGGGCCTTCCAGCACAGATACGCAGTATTTT. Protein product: CASSLLAGGPSSTDTQYF.

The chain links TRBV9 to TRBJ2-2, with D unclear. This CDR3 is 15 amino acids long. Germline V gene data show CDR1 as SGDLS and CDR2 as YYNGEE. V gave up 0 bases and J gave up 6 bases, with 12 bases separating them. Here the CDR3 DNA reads TGTGCCAGCAGCGTAGAACCCCGTGTCGCCGGGGAGCTGTTTTTT. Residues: CASSVEPRVAGELFF.

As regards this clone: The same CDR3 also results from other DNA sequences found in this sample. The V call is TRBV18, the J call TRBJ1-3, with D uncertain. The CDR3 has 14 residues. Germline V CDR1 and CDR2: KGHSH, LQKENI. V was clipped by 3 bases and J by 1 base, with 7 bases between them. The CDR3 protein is CASSPPGSGNTIYF. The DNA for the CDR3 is TGTGCCAGCTCACCGCCAGGATCTGGAAACACCATATATTTT.

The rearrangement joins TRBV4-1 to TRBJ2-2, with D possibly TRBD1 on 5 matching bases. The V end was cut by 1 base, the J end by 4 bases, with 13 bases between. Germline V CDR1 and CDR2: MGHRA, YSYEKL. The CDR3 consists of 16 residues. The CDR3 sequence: CASSQGFPGITGELFF. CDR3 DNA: TGCGCCAGCAGCCAAGGATTCCCAGGGATCACCGGGGAGCTGTTTTTT.

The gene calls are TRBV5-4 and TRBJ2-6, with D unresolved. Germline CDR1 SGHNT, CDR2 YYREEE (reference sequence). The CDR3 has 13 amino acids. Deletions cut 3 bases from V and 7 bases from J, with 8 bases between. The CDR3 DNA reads TGTGCCAGCAGCTACCTGGGTGCCAACGTCCTGACTTTC. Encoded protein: CASSYLGANVLTF.

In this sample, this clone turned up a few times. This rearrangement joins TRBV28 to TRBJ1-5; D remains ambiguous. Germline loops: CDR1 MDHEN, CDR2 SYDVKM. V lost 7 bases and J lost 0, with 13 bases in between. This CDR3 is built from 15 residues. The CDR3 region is CASNRADLSNQPQHF. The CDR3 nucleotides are TGTGCCAGCAATCGGGCAGATCTTAGCAATCAGCCCCAGCATTTT.

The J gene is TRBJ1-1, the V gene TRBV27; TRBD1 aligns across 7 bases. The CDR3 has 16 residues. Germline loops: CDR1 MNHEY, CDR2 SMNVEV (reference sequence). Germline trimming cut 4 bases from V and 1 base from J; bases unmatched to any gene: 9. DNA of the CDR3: TGTGCCAGCAGTTCCTCTCGGACAGGCCGGAACACTGAAGCTTTCTTT. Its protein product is CASSSSRTGRNTEAFF.

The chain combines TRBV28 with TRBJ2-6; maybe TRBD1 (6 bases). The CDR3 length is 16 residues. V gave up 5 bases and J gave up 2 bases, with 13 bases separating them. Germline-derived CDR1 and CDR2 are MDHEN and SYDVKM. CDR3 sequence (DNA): TGTGCCAGCAGTCTGCCCTGGACAGCTGGGGCCAACGTCCTGACTTTC. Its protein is CASSLPWTAGANVLTF. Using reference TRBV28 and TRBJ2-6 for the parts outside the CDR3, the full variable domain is DVKVTQSSRYLVKRTGEKVFLECVQDMDHENMFWYRQDPGLGLRLIYFSYDVKMKEKGDIPEGYSVSREKKERFSLILESASTNQTSMYLCASSLPWTAGANVLTFGAGSRLTVL.

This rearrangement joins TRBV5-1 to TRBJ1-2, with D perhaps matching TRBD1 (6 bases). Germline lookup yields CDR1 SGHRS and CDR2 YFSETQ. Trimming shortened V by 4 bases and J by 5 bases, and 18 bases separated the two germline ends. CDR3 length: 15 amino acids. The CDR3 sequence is CASSTGQGIDYGYTF. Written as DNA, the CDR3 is TGCGCCAGCAGCACCGGGCAGGGGATTGATTATGGCTACACCTTC.

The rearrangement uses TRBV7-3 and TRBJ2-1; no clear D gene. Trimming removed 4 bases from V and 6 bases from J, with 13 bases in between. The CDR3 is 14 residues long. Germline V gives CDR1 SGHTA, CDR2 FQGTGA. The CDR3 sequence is CASSSSGRTNEQFF. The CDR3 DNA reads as TGTGCCAGCAGCTCTTCCGGGCGGACCAATGAGCAGTTCTTC. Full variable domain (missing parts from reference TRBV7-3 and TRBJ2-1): GAGVSQTPSNKVTEKGKYVELRCDPISGHTALYWYRQSLGQGPEFLIYFQGTGAADDSGLPNDRFFAVRPEGSVSTLKIQRTERGDSAVYLCASSSSGRTNEQFFGPGTRLTVL.

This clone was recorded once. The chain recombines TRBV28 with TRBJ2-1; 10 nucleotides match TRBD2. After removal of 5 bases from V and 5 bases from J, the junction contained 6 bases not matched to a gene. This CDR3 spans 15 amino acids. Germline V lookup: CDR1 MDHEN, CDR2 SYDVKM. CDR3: CASSIAGTSDNEQFF. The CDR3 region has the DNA TGTGCCAGCAGTATAGCCGGGACTAGCGACAATGAGCAGTTCTTC.

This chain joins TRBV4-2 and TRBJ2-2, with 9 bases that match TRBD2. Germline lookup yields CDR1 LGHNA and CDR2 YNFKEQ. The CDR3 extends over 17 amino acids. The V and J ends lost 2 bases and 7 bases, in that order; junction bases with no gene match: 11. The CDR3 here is CASSQITDSGSGGELFF. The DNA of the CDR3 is TGTGCCAGCAGCCAAATAACGGATAGCGGGAGTGGCGGGGAGCTGTTTTTT.

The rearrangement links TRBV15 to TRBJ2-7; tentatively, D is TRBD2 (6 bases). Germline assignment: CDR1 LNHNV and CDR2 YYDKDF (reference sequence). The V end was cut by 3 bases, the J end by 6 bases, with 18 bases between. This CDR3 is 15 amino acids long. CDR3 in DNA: TGTGCCACCAGCAGGGCGGGGACGGCTTTCTCCGAGCAGTACTTC. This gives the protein CATSRAGTAFSEQYF.

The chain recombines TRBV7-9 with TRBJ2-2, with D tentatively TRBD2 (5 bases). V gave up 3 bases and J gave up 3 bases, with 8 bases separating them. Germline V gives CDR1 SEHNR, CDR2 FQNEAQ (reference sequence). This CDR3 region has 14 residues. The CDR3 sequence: CASSFWRDTGELFF. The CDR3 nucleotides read TGTGCCAGCAGCTTCTGGCGGGACACCGGGGAGCTGTTTTTT. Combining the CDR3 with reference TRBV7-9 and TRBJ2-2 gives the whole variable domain DTGVSQNPRHKITKRGQNVTFRCDPISEHNRLYWYRQTLGQGPEFLTYFQNEAQLEKSRLLSDRFSAERPKGSFSTLEIQRTEQGDSAMYLCASSFWRDTGELFFGEGSRLTVL.

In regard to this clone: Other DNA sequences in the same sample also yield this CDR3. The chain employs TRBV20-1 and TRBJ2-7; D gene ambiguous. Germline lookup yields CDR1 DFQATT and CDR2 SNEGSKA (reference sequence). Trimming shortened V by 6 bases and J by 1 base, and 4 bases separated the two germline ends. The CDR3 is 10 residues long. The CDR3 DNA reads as TGCAGTGCACTGTCCTACGAGCAGTACTTC. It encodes CSALSYEQYF.

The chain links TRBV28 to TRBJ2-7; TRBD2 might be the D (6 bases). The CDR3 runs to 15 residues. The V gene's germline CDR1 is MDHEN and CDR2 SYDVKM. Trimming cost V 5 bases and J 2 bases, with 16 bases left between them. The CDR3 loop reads CASSRAGQFAYEQYF. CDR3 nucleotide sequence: TGTGCCAGCAGTAGGGCGGGGCAGTTTGCCTACGAGCAGTACTTC.